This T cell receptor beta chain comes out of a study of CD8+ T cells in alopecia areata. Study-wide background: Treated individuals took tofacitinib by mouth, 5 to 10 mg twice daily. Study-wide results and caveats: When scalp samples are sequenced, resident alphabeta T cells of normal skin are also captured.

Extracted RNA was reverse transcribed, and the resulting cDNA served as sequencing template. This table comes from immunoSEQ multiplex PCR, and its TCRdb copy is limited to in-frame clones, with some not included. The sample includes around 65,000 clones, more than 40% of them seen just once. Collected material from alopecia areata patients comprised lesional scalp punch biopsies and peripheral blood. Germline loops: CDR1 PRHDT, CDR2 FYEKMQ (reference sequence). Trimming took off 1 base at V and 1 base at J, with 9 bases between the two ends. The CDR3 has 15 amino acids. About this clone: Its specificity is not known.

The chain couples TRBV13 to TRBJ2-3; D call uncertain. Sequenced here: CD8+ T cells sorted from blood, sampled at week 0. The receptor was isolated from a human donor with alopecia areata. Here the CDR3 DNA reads TGTGCCAGCAGCTTAGTAAGAGAGGGCACAGATACGCAGTATTTT. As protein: CASSLVREGTDTQYF. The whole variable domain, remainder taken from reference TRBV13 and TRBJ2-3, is AAGVIQSPRHLIKEKRETATLKCYPIPRHDTVYWYQQGPGQDPQFLISFYEKMQSDKGSIPDRFSAQQFSDYHSELNMSSLELGDSALYFCASSLVREGTDTQYFGPGTRLTVL.